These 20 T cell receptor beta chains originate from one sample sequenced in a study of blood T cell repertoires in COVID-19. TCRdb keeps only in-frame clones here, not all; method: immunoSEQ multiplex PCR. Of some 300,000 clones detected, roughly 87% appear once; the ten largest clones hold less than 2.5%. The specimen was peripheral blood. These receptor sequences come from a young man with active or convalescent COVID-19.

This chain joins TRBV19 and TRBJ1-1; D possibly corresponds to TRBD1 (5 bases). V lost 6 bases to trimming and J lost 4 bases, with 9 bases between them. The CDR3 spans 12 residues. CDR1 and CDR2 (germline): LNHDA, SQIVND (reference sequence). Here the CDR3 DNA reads TGTGCCAGTAGAGGGGAGGTCACTGAAGCTTTCTTT. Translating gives CASRGEVTEAFF.

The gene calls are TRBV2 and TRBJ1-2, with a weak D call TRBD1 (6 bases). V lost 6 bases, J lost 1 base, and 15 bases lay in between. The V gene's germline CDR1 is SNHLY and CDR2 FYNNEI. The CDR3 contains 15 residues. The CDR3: CASSGQRSLNYGYTF. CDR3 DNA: TGTGCCAGCAGCGGACAGAGATCCCTTAACTATGGCTACACCTTC.

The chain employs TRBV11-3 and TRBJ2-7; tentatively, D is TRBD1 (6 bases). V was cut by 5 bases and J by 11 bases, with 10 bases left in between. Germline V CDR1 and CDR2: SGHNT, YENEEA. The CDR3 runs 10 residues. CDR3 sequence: CASSVQGKYF. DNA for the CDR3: TGTGCCAGCAGCGTACAGGGTAAGTACTTC.

This CDR3 reads CASSSTGSEAFF. The CDR3 coding sequence is TGTGCCAGCAGCTCCACAGGGTCCGAAGCTTTCTTT. The genes are TRBV11-2 and TRBJ1-1, with a weak D call TRBD1 (6 bases). Trimming left V 4 bases short and J 8 bases short, with 11 bases between. Germline CDR1 SGHAT, CDR2 FQNNGV. The CDR3 is 12 residues long.

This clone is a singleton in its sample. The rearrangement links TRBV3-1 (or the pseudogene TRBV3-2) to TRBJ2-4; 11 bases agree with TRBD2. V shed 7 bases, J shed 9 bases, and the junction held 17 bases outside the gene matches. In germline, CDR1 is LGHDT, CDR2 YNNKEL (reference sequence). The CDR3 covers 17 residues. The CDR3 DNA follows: TGTGCCAGCACCCCCACGTGGATAGCGGGGGGGCTGGGCATTCAGTACTTC. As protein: CASTPTWIAGGLGIQYF.

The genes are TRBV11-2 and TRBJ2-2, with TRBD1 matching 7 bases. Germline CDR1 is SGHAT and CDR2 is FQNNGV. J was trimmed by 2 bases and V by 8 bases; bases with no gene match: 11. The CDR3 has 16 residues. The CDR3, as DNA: TGTGCCAGCGGAACGTGGACAGGTATCAACACCGGGGAGCTGTTTTTT. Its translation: CASGTWTGINTGELFF.

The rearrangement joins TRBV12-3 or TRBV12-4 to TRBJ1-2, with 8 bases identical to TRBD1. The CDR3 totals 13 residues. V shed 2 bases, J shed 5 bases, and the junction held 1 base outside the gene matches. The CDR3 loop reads CASSLTGGYGYTF. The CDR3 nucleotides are TGTGCCAGCAGTTTAACAGGGGGGTATGGCTACACCTTC.

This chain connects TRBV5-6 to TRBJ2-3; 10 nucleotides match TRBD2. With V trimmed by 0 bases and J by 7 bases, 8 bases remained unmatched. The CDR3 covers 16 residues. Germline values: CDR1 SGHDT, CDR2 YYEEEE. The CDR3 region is CASSLAASGGTNTQYF. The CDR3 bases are TGTGCCAGCAGCTTGGCAGCTAGCGGGGGAACTAATACGCAGTATTTT.

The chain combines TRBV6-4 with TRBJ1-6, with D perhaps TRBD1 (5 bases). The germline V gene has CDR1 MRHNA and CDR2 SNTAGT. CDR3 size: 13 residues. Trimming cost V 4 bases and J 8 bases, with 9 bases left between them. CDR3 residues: CASSAIQDSPLHF. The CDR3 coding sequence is TGTGCCAGCAGTGCTATACAGGATTCACCCCTCCACTTT.

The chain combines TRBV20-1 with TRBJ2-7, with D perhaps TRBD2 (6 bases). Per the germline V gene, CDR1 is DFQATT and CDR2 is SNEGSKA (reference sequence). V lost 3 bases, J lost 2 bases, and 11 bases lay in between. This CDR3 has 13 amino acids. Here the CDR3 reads CSASFGEAYEQYF. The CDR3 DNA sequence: TGCAGTGCTAGTTTCGGGGAGGCCTACGAGCAGTACTTC.

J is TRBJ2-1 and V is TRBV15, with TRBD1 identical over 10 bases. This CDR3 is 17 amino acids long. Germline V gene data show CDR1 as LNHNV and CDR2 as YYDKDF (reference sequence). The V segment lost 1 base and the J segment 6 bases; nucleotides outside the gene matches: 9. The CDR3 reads CATSRVPGQGIINEQFF. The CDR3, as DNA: TGTGCCACCAGCAGAGTCCCGGGACAGGGGATTATCAATGAGCAGTTCTTC.

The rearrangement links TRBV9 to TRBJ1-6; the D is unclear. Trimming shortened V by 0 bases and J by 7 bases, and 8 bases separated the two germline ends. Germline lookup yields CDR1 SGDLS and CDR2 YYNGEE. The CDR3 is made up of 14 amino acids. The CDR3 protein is CASSVEWRNSPLHF. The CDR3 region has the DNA TGTGCCAGCAGCGTAGAGTGGAGAAATTCACCCCTCCACTTT.

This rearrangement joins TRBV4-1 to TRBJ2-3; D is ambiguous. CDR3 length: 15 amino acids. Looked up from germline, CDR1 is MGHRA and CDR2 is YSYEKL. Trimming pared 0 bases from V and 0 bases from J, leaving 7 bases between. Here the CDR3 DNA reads TGCGCCAGCAGCCAAGATGGCAGGAGCACAGATACGCAGTATTTT. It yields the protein CASSQDGRSTDTQYF.

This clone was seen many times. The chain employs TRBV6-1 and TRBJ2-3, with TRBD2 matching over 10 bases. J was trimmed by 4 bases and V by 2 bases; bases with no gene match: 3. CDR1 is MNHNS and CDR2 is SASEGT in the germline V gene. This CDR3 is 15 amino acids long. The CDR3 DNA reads TGTGCCAGCAGTGAACTAGCGGGAGTCCCAGATACGCAGTATTTT. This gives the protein CASSELAGVPDTQYF.

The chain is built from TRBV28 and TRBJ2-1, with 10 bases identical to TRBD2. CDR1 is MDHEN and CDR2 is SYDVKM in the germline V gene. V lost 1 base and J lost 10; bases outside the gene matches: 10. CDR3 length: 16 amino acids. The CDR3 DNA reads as TGTGCCAGCAGTTTATTGGGGGCTAGCGGGAGTAGAGAGCAGTTCTTC. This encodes CASSLLGASGSREQFF.

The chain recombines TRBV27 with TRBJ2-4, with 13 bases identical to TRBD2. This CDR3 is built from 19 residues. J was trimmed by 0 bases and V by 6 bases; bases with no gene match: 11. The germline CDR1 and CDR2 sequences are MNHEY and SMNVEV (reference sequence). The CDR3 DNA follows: TGTGCCAGCAGCCCCCGACTAGCGGGAGGCTTTGTAGCCAAAAACATTCAGTACTTC. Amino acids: CASSPRLAGGFVAKNIQYF.

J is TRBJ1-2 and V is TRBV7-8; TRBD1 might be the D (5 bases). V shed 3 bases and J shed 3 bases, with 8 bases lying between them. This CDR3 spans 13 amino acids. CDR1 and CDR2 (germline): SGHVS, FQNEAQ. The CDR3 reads CASSFGGDYGYTF. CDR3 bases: TGTGCCAGCAGCTTCGGGGGGGACTATGGCTACACCTTC.

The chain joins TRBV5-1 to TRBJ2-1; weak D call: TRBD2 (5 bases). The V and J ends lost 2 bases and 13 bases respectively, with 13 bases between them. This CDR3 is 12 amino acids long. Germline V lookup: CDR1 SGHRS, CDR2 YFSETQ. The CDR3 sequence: CASSFNGELQFF. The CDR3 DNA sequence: TGCGCCAGCAGCTTTAACGGGGAGCTCCAGTTCTTC. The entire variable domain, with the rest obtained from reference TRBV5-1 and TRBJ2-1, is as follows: KAGVTQTPRYLIKTRGQQVTLSCSPISGHRSVSWYQQTPGQGLQFLFEYFSETQRNKGNFPGRFSGRQFSNSRSEMNVSTLELGDSALYLCASSFNGELQFFGPGTRLTVL.

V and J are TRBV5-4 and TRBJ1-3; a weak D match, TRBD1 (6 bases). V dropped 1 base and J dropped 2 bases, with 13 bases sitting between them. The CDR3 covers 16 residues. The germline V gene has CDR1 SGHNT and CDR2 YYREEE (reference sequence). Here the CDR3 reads CASSLSGTQPGNTIYF. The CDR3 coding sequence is TGTGCCAGCAGCTTGTCCGGGACACAACCTGGAAACACCATATATTTT.

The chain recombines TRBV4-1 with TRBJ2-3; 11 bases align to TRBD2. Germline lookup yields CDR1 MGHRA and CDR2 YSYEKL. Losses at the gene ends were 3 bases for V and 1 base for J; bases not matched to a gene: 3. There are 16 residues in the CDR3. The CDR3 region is CASSHGTSGGTDTQYF. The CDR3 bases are TGCGCCAGCAGCCATGGGACTAGCGGAGGCACAGATACGCAGTATTTT.